This T cell receptor beta chain was profiled in a study of blood T cell repertoires in COVID-19. In germline, CDR1 is MNHEY, CDR2 SVGAGI. Trimming pared 7 bases from V and 2 bases from J, leaving 11 bases between. The CDR3 covers 13 residues. The repertoire was sequenced with immunoSEQ multiplex PCR; TCRdb's copy has only in-frame clones and lacks some. The sample records roughly 380,000 clones, roughly 90% being singletons. This TCR was sampled from a woman between 40 and 50 years old with COVID-19, enrolled during active disease. The J gene is TRBJ1-1, the V gene TRBV6-5, with TRBD1 as a possible D gene (6 bases). Sequencing was done on a sample of peripheral blood. CDR3 nucleotides: TGTGCCAGCACCGAGGACAGCAACACTGAAGCTTTCTTT. Translating it yields CASTEDSNTEAFF.